This T cell receptor (beta chain) was sequenced in a study of blood T cell repertoires in COVID-19. Using immunoSEQ multiplex PCR, the repertoire was profiled, and TCRdb retains in-frame clones only, with some absent. The sample consists of some 110,000 clones, approximately 83% of them appearing once. Sequencing was done on a sample of peripheral blood. This sequence was found in a woman aged 65 to 85 with acute or convalescent COVID-19.

CDR3 amino acids: CASSGQGAKGEKLFF. The CDR3 nucleotides read TGCGCCAGCAGCGGCCAGGGGGCAAAGGGCGAAAAACTGTTTTTT. The rearrangement uses TRBV4-1 and TRBJ1-4, with 8 bases identical to TRBD1. V trimming: 5 bases; J trimming: 8 bases; junction bases outside the gene matches: 10. The germline V gene has CDR1 MGHRA and CDR2 YSYEKL. CDR3 length: 15 residues.